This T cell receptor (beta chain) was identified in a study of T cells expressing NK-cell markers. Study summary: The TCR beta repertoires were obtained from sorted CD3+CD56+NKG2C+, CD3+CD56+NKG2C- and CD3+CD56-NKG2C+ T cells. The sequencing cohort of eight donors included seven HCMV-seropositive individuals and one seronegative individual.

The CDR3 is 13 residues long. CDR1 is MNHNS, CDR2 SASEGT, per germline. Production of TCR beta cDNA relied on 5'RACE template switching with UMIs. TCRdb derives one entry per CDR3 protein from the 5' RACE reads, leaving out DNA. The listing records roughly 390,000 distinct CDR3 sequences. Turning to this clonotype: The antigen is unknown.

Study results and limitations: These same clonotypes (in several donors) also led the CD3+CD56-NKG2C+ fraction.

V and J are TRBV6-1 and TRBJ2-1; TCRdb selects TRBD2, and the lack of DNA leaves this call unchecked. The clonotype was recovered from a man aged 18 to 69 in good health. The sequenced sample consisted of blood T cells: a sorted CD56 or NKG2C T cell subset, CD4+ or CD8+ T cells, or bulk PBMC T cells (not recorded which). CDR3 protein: CASRDSNYNEQFF.